Each of the 23 T cell receptor beta chains below was sequenced from the same sample in a study of T cell responses to AZD1222 COVID-19 vaccine. Here immunoSEQ multiplex PCR was the method, and the copy in TCRdb shows in-frame clones only, minus some. Here the sample spans roughly 120,000 clones, nearly 90% being singletons. Sequenced material: peripheral blood, taken on day 0 of AZD1222 vaccination. These receptors all come from an adult in good health.

The chain carries TRBV7-6 and TRBJ2-2; the D gene is possibly TRBD2 (5 bases). The germline V gene encodes CDR1 SGHVS and CDR2 FNYEAQ. The CDR3 spans 16 residues. V was cut by 2 bases and J by 6 bases, with 16 bases left in between. CDR3 sequence reads: CASSLRAGPSAGELFF. DNA of the CDR3: TGTGCCAGCAGCTTACGGGCGGGTCCCAGTGCCGGGGAGCTGTTTTTT.

The gene calls are TRBV2 and TRBJ1-2, with unresolved D. Germline CDR1 SNHLY, CDR2 FYNNEI. This CDR3 has 12 residues. Trimming removed 6 bases from V and 4 bases from J, with 9 bases in between. The DNA of the CDR3 is TGTGCCAGCAGGGCCCGGATCTATGGCTACACCTTC. Encoded protein: CASRARIYGYTF.

This CDR3 reads CATSNEGQETQYF. In DNA, the CDR3 is TGTGCCACCAGCAACGAGGGGCAAGAGACCCAGTACTTC. The genes are TRBV15 and TRBJ2-5; D is perhaps TRBD1 or TRBD2 (5 bases each). V lost 4 bases and J lost 2, with 8 bases in between. From germline, CDR1 is LNHNV and CDR2 YYDKDF (reference sequence). This CDR3 spans 13 amino acids.

This chain connects TRBV5-1 to TRBJ1-1, with D possibly matching TRBD1 (6 bases). The CDR3 has 14 amino acids. CDR1 and CDR2 from the germline V gene are SGHRS and YFSETQ. Trimming took off 5 bases at V and 1 base at J, with 12 bases between the two ends. CDR3 region: CASSQGRGNTEAFF. For the CDR3, the DNA is TGCGCCAGCAGTCAGGGGCGGGGGAACACTGAAGCTTTCTTT.

The genes are TRBV29-1 and TRBJ1-3; D may be TRBD1 (6 bases). Trimming stripped 6 bases from V and 2 bases from J, with 11 bases between. Germline V lookup: CDR1 SQVTM, CDR2 ANQGSEA. The CDR3 totals 13 residues. CDR3 nucleotide sequence: TGCAGCGTGGGGGCCACGGCTGGAAACACCATATATTTT. Amino acid sequence: CSVGATAGNTIYF.

The chain links TRBV19 to TRBJ2-3; D may correspond to TRBD1 or TRBD2 (5 bases each). The CDR3 loop spans 14 amino acids. Germline V gene lookup returns CDR1 LNHDA and CDR2 SQIVND (reference sequence). Trimming left V 3 bases short and J 2 bases short, with 9 bases between. The CDR3 here is CASSMMGTTDTQYF. The CDR3 region has the DNA TGTGCCAGTAGTATGATGGGGACCACAGATACGCAGTATTTT.

This clone was counted only a few times. The V and J genes are TRBV5-4 and TRBJ1-1; D is perhaps TRBD1 (6 bases). Trimming removed 4 bases from V and 0 bases from J, with 16 bases in between. The germline V gene has CDR1 SGHNT and CDR2 YYREEE (reference sequence). The CDR3 length is 16 residues. The CDR3 protein is CASSGLPGGLNTEAFF. CDR3 in DNA: TGTGCCAGCAGCGGATTACCGGGGGGCCTGAACACTGAAGCTTTCTTT.

V usage is TRBV5-6 and J usage is TRBJ2-2; D not certain. The CDR3 consists of 15 residues. The germline V gene has CDR1 SGHDT and CDR2 YYEEEE. V dropped 0 bases and J dropped 2 bases, with 8 bases sitting between them. CDR3 in DNA: TGTGCCAGCAGCTTGGGGCCAACAAACACCGGGGAGCTGTTTTTT. Amino acids: CASSLGPTNTGELFF. Complete variable domain (other parts from reference TRBV5-6 and TRBJ2-2): DAGVTQSPTHLIKTRGQQVTLRCSPKSGHDTVSWYQQALGQGPQFIFQYYEEEERQRGNFPDRFSGHQFPNYSSELNVNALLLGDSALYLCASSLGPTNTGELFFGEGSRLTVL.

This chain uses TRBV27 with TRBJ2-2, with TRBD2 matching 10 bases. This CDR3 contains 17 residues. Per germline, CDR1 MNHEY and CDR2 SMNVEV (reference sequence). The junction had 9 bases not matched to a gene; V was cut back by 2 bases and J by 6 bases. The CDR3 loop is CASSLPILAGGPGELFF. For the CDR3, the DNA is TGTGCCAGCAGTTTACCCATTTTAGCGGGAGGTCCCGGGGAGCTGTTTTTT.

This clone was found a few times. V usage is TRBV7-2 and J usage is TRBJ1-4; D is uncertain. CDR1 is SGHTA, CDR2 FQGNSA, per germline. Trimming left V 1 base short and J 6 bases short, with 9 bases between. This CDR3 is 14 amino acids long. CDR3 nucleotide sequence: TGTGCCAGCAGCTTAGGGGGTGGTGATGAAAAACTGTTTTTT. Protein sequence: CASSLGGGDEKLFF.

J is TRBJ1-1 and V is TRBV28; no clear D gene. Germline V gene sequence: CDR1 MDHEN, CDR2 SYDVKM. The V end lost 3 bases, the J end lost 4 bases, and 9 bases lay between the germline ends. The CDR3 covers 13 residues. The CDR3 sequence: CASSFEVITEAFF. The CDR3 DNA reads as TGTGCCAGCAGTTTCGAAGTGATCACTGAAGCTTTCTTT.

The V call is TRBV9, the J call TRBJ1-2; D gene ambiguous. The CDR3 consists of 15 residues. With 4 bases removed from V and 4 bases from J, the gap between germline ends came to 17 bases. Germline lookup yields CDR1 SGDLS and CDR2 YYNGEE. The CDR3 spells CASSRRTDGSYGYTF. The DNA for the CDR3 is TGTGCCAGCAGCAGGCGGACGGACGGAAGCTATGGCTACACCTTC. Based on the CDR3 plus reference TRBV9 and TRBJ1-2, the full variable domain is DSGVTQTPKHLITATGQRVTLRCSPRSGDLSVYWYQQSLDQGLQFLIQYYNGEERAKGNILERFSAQQFPDLHSELNLSSLELGDSALYFCASSRRTDGSYGYTFGSGTRLTVV.

V and J are TRBV19 and TRBJ2-5, with D perhaps TRBD2 (5 bases). Germline CDR1 reads LNHDA; CDR2 reads SQIVND (reference sequence). The ends were cut back, 8 bases at V and 5 bases at J, with 12 bases in the middle. The length of the CDR3 is 12 residues. The CDR3 region is CASGRAFETQYF. CDR3 nucleotides: TGTGCCAGTGGGCGGGCCTTTGAGACCCAGTACTTC.

V gene TRBV28 combines with J gene TRBJ1-4; D unclear. Trimming took 4 bases from V and 0 from J, leaving 15 bases between them. The CDR3 loop spans 17 amino acids. CDR1 is MDHEN, CDR2 SYDVKM, per germline. CDR3 sequence: CASSSLTPFATNEKLFF. The CDR3 nucleotides read TGTGCCAGCAGTTCCTTAACTCCCTTTGCAACTAATGAAAAACTGTTTTTT.

The chain recombines TRBV27 with TRBJ2-1; TRBD1 might be the D (5 bases). Germline CDR1 MNHEY, CDR2 SMNVEV (reference sequence). Between the trimmed V and J ends, which lost 4 bases and 2 bases, there was a span of 15 bases. CDR3 length: 16 amino acids. This CDR3 reads CASSSTRQPPYNEQFF. In DNA, the CDR3 is TGTGCCAGCAGTTCCACCAGACAGCCACCCTACAATGAGCAGTTCTTC.

V gene TRBV18 combines with J gene TRBJ2-1; 7 nucleotides match TRBD2. The CDR3 runs to 15 residues. V dropped 0 bases and J dropped 3; count of bases not matched to a gene: 2. Germline V gene sequence: CDR1 KGHSH, CDR2 LQKENI. CDR3 amino acids: CASSPPASGYNEQFF. In DNA form, the CDR3 reads TGTGCCAGCTCACCACCCGCTAGCGGCTACAATGAGCAGTTCTTC.

This sequence joins TRBV6-6 and TRBJ1-4; D is possibly TRBD1 (5 bases). V was pared by 1 base and J by 2 bases, with 11 bases between. Germline V gene data show CDR1 as MNHNY and CDR2 as SVGAGI (reference sequence). This CDR3 spans 16 amino acids. The CDR3 DNA reads as TGTGCCAGCAGTTACTGGGGCCGCGCTACTAATGAAAAACTGTTTTTT. Amino acid sequence: CASSYWGRATNEKLFF.

This clone was found once. The CDR3 spells CASSLLATNEKLFF. For the CDR3, the DNA is TGTGCCAGCAGCCTCTTAGCAACTAATGAAAAACTGTTTTTT. The rearrangement links TRBV2 to TRBJ1-4; unclear D gene. V lost 6 bases to trimming and J lost 0 bases, with 8 bases between them. This CDR3 is 14 amino acids long. Germline CDR1 reads SNHLY; CDR2 reads FYNNEI.

The V gene is TRBV27, the J gene TRBJ2-7; D gene unclear. V was cut by 5 bases and J by 0 bases, with 11 bases left in between. From germline, CDR1 is MNHEY and CDR2 SMNVEV (reference sequence). There are 14 residues in the CDR3. CDR3 residues: CASSPSHNSYEQYF. The CDR3 bases are TGTGCCAGCAGTCCCTCACACAACTCCTACGAGCAGTACTTC.

J is TRBJ1-4 and V is TRBV19, with a tentative D call TRBD1 (6 bases). The ends were cut back, 6 bases at V and 15 bases at J, with 23 bases in the middle. The length of the CDR3 is 14 residues. Per germline, CDR1 LNHDA and CDR2 SQIVND (reference sequence). CDR3 bases: TGTGCCAGTAGCCGCCGGGACATCAGCGCACCGGTGTTTTTT. Residues: CASSRRDISAPVFF.

The V gene is TRBV19, the J gene TRBJ1-2; the match to TRBD1 covers 8 bases. The CDR3 is 11 amino acids. V was pared by 5 bases and J by 7 bases, with 0 bases of the junction left unmatched. CDR1 is LNHDA and CDR2 is SQIVND in the germline V gene (reference sequence). DNA of the CDR3: TGTGCCAGTAGTCAGGGGGCTGGCTACACCTTC. Protein: CASSQGAGYTF.

The V call is TRBV10-3, the J call TRBJ2-1; 11 nucleotides match TRBD2. CDR1 is ENHRY and CDR2 is SYGVKD in the germline V gene. The trim removed 7 bases at V and 2 bases at J, leaving 4 bases unmatched. The CDR3 extends over 15 amino acids. In DNA, the CDR3 is TGTGCCATCAAAGGGACTAGCGGTACCTACAATGAGCAGTTCTTC. It codes for CAIKGTSGTYNEQFF.

The CDR3 protein is CASSVDRGLGGSPLHF. CDR3 sequence (DNA): TGTGCCAGCAGCGTGGACAGGGGATTGGGAGGTTCACCCCTCCACTTT. This chain joins TRBV9 and TRBJ1-6; 9 bases agree with TRBD1. The CDR3 spans 16 residues. V was pared by 2 bases and J by 9 bases, with 9 bases of the junction left unmatched. The germline V gene has CDR1 SGDLS and CDR2 YYNGEE.